This T cell receptor (beta chain) was sequenced in a study of beta chain features in type 1 diabetes. As for the study in general: Healthy donors and patients showed comparable age, gender and cell yields. Study-wide points: VDJ junctions from type 1 diabetes patients carried fewer insertions and larger deletions.

A note on this clone: Its antigen is as yet unknown.

Germline assignment: CDR1 MNHEY and CDR2 SMNVEV (reference sequence). This CDR3 contains 10 residues. Trimming pared 8 bases from V and 6 bases from J, leaving 6 bases between. Sequenced material consisted of expressed TCRB transcripts (all of the isolated RNA was reverse transcribed). Libraries were prepared by immunoSEQ multiplex PCR; TCRdb keeps only in-frame clonotypes and omits some of them. The sample shows hundreds of thousands of clones, around 15% of them seen only once. One heparinised blood draw, averaging about 116 mL, came from each donor. Each of the CD4+ naive, central memory, regulatory and stem cell-like memory populations was sorted via CD45RO/CCR7/CD25/CD127/CD95/CD27.

The sequence derives from a man between 18 and 35 years old in good health. The sequenced material came from naive CD4+ T cells from blood. The V call is TRBV27, the J call TRBJ2-3; D gene ambiguous. CDR3 coding DNA: TGTGCCAGCCGTGGGGATACGCAGTATTTT. It is translated as CASRGDTQYF.